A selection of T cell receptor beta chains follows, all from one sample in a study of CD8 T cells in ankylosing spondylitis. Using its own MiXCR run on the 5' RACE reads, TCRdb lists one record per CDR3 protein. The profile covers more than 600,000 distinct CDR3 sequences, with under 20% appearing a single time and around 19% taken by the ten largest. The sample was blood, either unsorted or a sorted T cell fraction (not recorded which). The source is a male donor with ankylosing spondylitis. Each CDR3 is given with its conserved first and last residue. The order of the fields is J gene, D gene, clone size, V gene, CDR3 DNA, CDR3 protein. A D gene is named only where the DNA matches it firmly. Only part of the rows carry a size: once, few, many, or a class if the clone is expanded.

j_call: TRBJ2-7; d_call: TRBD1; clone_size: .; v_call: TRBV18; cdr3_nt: TGTGCCAGCTCACCCGATCGGACAGGGCAGTACTTC; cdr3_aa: CASSPDRTGQYF
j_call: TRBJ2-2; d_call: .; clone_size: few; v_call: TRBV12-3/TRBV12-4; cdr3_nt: TGTGCCAGCACCGCGAACACCGGGGAGCTGTTTTTT; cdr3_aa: CASTANTGELFF
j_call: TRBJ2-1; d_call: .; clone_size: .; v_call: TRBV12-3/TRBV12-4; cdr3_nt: TGTGCCAGCAGTTTAATACCGGGGTCCTACAATGAGCAGTTCTTC; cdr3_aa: CASSLIPGSYNEQFF
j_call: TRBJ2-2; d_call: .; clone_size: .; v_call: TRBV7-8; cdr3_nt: TGTGCCAGCAGCTCTACAGGGATCAGCACCGGGGAGCTGTTTTTT; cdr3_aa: CASSSTGISTGELFF
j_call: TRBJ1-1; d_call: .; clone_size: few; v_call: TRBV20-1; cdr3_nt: TGCAGTGCCCGACCTGACCCAACCATGAACACTGAAGCTTTCTTT; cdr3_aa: CSARPDPTMNTEAFF
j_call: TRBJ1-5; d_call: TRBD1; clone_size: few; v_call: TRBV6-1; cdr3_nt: TGTGCCAGCAGAACGGACAGGGGTCAGCCCCAGCATTTT; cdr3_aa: CASRTDRGQPQHF
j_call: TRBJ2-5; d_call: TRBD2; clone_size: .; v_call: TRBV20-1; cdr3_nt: TGCAGTGCCGTTAGCGGGAGGAACCAAGAGACCCAGTACTTC; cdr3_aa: CSAVSGRNQETQYF
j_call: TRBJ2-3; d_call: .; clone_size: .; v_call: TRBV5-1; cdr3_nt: TGCGCCAGCAGCTTAATTTGGCCCCGAACGCAGTATTTT; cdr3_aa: CASSLIWPRTQYF
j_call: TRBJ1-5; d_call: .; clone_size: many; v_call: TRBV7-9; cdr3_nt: TGTGCCAGCAGCTTAGGCCAGGTCGCGGATCAGCCCCAGCATTTT; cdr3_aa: CASSLGQVADQPQHF
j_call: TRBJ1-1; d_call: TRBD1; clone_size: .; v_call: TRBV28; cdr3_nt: TGTGCCAGCAGTTTACGCGGGGGACAGGAGAACACTGAAGCTTTCTTT; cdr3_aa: CASSLRGGQENTEAFF
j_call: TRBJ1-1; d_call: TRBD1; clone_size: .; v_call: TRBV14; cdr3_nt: TGTGCCAGCAGCCAAGATCCGGCAGGGGGCGAAGCTTTCTTT; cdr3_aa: CASSQDPAGGEAFF
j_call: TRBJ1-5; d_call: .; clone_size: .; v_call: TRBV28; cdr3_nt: TGTGCCAGCAGTCTAACAGCGTCACAGCCCCAGCATTTT; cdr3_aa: CASSLTASQPQHF